The clone carrying this T cell receptor (beta chain) has just a few counts. This sample is part of a study of regulatory T cells in long-lasting Graves disease. With iRepertoire HTBI primers and Arm-PCR of CDR3 regions, TCR beta libraries were built. Original methodology: Across the samples, identification revealed some 59 TRBV and about 13 TRBJ segments. Via MiXCR, TCRdb re-called the multiplex PCR reads, giving one row per CDR3 protein. The V and J calls and clone size come from TCRdb's table, not from the authors' own analysis. This sample has fewer than 350,000 distinct CDR3 sequences, with under 20% found just once. Sample time point: newly diagnosed GD, antithyroid drugs for less than 3 months. Extracted PBMC RNA gave rise to the TCR library. It was American Thyroid Association guidelines that determined Graves' disease diagnosis. This TCR came from a female donor with Graves disease. Here the sequenced sample was peripheral blood mononuclear cells (PBMCs), taken at new diagnosis, from a patient treated with antithyroid drugs.

The CDR3 protein is CASSLDRVIGELFF. The CDR3 DNA is TGCGCCAGCAGCCTCGACAGGGTCATCGGGGAGCTGTTTTTT. The chain links TRBV4-1 to TRBJ2-2; 7 nucleotides agree with TRBD1. CDR1 is MGHRA and CDR2 is YSYEKL in the germline V gene. This CDR3 has 14 residues. J was trimmed by 7 bases and V by 4 bases; bases with no gene match: 6.